This TCR beta chain was sequenced for a study of blood T cell dynamics during melanoma immunotherapy. Overall study: First-line therapy was either pembrolizumab or nivolumab with ipilimumab for metastatic melanoma.

The time point denotes: week 3, after first cycle of checkpoint inhibitor. Sampling occurred pretreatment (T0) and at week 3 (W3), after cycle one of checkpoint blockade. Apart from a couple of fast progressors, RECIST 1.1 response was judged 12 weeks post-infusion. V was pared by 0 bases and J by 6 bases, with 9 bases between. CDR3 length: 13 amino acids. CDR1 is ENHRY, CDR2 SYGVKD, per germline. Each bulk PBMC sample had around 380 ng DNA loaded. Profiled with immunoSEQ multiplex PCR; TCRdb holds only in-frame clones, not every one. The repertoire holds under 8,500 clones, 85% to 90% seen once, with more than 3% in the top ten.

V gene TRBV10-3 combines with J gene TRBJ2-7; a weak D match, TRBD1 (5 bases). The receptor's source is a human donor with melanoma. The material sequenced was blood, taken from a patient treated with checkpoint blockade. The CDR3 reads CAISESGASEQYF. In DNA, the CDR3 is TGTGCCATCAGTGAGTCTGGGGCCTCCGAGCAGTACTTC.